This TCR beta chain is drawn from a study of shared T cell receptors in the human thymus. This clone has a single count. The table came from immunoSEQ multiplex PCR; TCRdb's copy has only in-frame clones and leaves some out. The table lists just under 550,000 clones, around 82% of them singletons. This sample also belongs to another study, concerning human thymus T cells. This second study says: Those donating were healthy Finnish infants in corrective surgery for congenital heart defects. Thymic and blood repertoires appeared to show biased V and J gene usage.

Sequencing was carried out using thymocytes. The TCR was taken from a boy in the first two years of life with a congenital heart defect.

The CDR3: CSGGTSPSTDTQYF. The CDR3 nucleotides are TGCAGCGGGGGGACTAGCCCTAGCACAGATACGCAGTATTTT. This sequence joins TRBV29-1 and TRBJ2-3; 9 bases agree with TRBD2. CDR1 and CDR2 from the germline V gene are SQVTM and ANQGSEA. The CDR3 length is 14 residues. V lost 7 bases to trimming and J lost 0 bases; unmatched junction nucleotides: 5.